Listed below are T cell receptor beta chains from one sample, sequenced in a study of technical replicates of blood from a few donors. Here immunoSEQ multiplex PCR was the method, and the copy in TCRdb shows in-frame clones only, minus some. The sample records tens of thousands of clones, 95% being singletons. Source material: T cells isolated from PBMCs. The source of these receptors is a human donor in good health. CDR3s include the opening cysteine and the closing phenylalanine or tryptophan. Each record gives: V gene, J gene, D gene, clone size, CDR3 DNA, CDR3 protein. The D gene is left open where the match is weak. Size tells how often a clone was seen (once, few, many) or the class of an expanded clone, and some rows leave it out.

v_call: TRBV4-2; j_call: TRBJ2-5; d_call: TRBD1; clone_size: .; cdr3_nt: TGTGCCAGCAGCCGTGGGACAGGGCAAGAGACCCAGTACTTC; cdr3_aa: CASSRGTGQETQYF
v_call: TRBV9; j_call: TRBJ1-2; d_call: .; clone_size: .; cdr3_nt: TGTGCCAGCAGCGTAGTCCAGGGTGGTAACTATGGCTACACCTTC; cdr3_aa: CASSVVQGGNYGYTF
v_call: TRBV9; j_call: TRBJ1-2; d_call: .; clone_size: .; cdr3_nt: TGTGCCAGCAGCGTAGGGGGAGGCAGCTATGGCTACACCTTC; cdr3_aa: CASSVGGGSYGYTF
v_call: TRBV27; j_call: TRBJ2-2; d_call: TRBD2; clone_size: once; cdr3_nt: TGTGCCAGCATGGGACTAGCGGGATCAGTGAACACCGGGGAGCTGTTTTTT; cdr3_aa: CASMGLAGSVNTGELFF
v_call: TRBV7-9; j_call: TRBJ2-1; d_call: .; clone_size: .; cdr3_nt: TGTGCCAGCAGCTCACTCTCACACCCAAGGGGGGAGCAGTTCTTC; cdr3_aa: CASSSLSHPRGEQFF
v_call: TRBV2; j_call: TRBJ2-2; d_call: .; clone_size: .; cdr3_nt: TGTGCCAGCAGTGAGGGCAGACCGAACACCGGGGAGCTGTTTTTT; cdr3_aa: CASSEGRPNTGELFF
v_call: TRBV11-3; j_call: TRBJ2-3; d_call: .; clone_size: once; cdr3_nt: TGTGCCAGCAGCTTAGAACTTACCTTCACAGATACGCAGTATTTT; cdr3_aa: CASSLELTFTDTQYF
v_call: TRBV4-1; j_call: TRBJ1-2; d_call: .; clone_size: .; cdr3_nt: TGCGCCAGCAGTTTACGCCGGGACAATAACTATGGCTACACCTTC; cdr3_aa: CASSLRRDNNYGYTF
v_call: TRBV28; j_call: TRBJ2-7; d_call: TRBD1; clone_size: once; cdr3_nt: TGTGCCAGCAGTTCCACAGGGGGTCGTTACGAGCAGTACTTC; cdr3_aa: CASSSTGGRYEQYF
v_call: TRBV6-5; j_call: TRBJ2-7; d_call: TRBD1; clone_size: .; cdr3_nt: TGTGCCAGCTCTTCCGGGACAGGGGGCGCCCAGCAGTACTTC; cdr3_aa: CASSSGTGGAQQYF
v_call: TRBV4-2; j_call: TRBJ1-1; d_call: .; clone_size: few; cdr3_nt: TGTGCCAGCAGCCAAGACTTGGCAGGGGAGAACACTGAAGCTTTCTTT; cdr3_aa: CASSQDLAGENTEAFF
v_call: TRBV5-1; j_call: TRBJ2-7; d_call: TRBD2; clone_size: .; cdr3_nt: TGCGCCAGCAGCCCGGCGGGAGCGGGTTACGAGCAGTACTTC; cdr3_aa: CASSPAGAGYEQYF
v_call: TRBV6-1; j_call: TRBJ1-5; d_call: .; clone_size: .; cdr3_nt: TGTGCCAGCAGTGTAACAGATTTCAATCAGCCCCAGCATTTT; cdr3_aa: CASSVTDFNQPQHF
v_call: TRBV9; j_call: TRBJ1-1; d_call: TRBD1; clone_size: .; cdr3_nt: TGTGCCAGCAGCGTCACAGGGGGGATTGAAGCTTTCTTT; cdr3_aa: CASSVTGGIEAFF
v_call: TRBV4-1; j_call: TRBJ2-7; d_call: .; clone_size: .; cdr3_nt: TGCGCCAGCAGCCAAGGTCCGGGAATCTACGAGCAGTACTTC; cdr3_aa: CASSQGPGIYEQYF
v_call: TRBV19; j_call: TRBJ2-2; d_call: .; clone_size: .; cdr3_nt: TGTGCCAGTAGTAATATAGGGGAGCTGTTTTTT; cdr3_aa: CASSNIGELFF
v_call: TRBV9; j_call: TRBJ2-7; d_call: TRBD1; clone_size: .; cdr3_nt: TGTGCCAGCAGCCTCAACCCTACAGGGGGATACTACGAGCAGTACTTC; cdr3_aa: CASSLNPTGGYYEQYF
v_call: TRBV19; j_call: TRBJ1-5; d_call: .; clone_size: .; cdr3_nt: TGTGCCAGTGGATCATCAGGGGTACAGCCCCAGCATTTT; cdr3_aa: CASGSSGVQPQHF
v_call: TRBV6-5; j_call: TRBJ2-7; d_call: TRBD2; clone_size: once; cdr3_nt: TGTGCCAGCAGTTCCCCTAGGACTAGCGGCTACGAGCAGTACTTC; cdr3_aa: CASSSPRTSGYEQYF
v_call: TRBV6-4; j_call: TRBJ1-1; d_call: .; clone_size: once; cdr3_nt: TGTGCCAGCAGTGACTTGCCGGGAGGGAGCACTGAAGCTTTCTTT; cdr3_aa: CASSDLPGGSTEAFF
v_call: TRBV5-4; j_call: TRBJ2-3; d_call: TRBD2; clone_size: .; cdr3_nt: TGTGCCAGCAGCGCCGGACTAGCGGGAGGCACAGATACGCAGTATTTT; cdr3_aa: CASSAGLAGGTDTQYF
v_call: TRBV7-3; j_call: TRBJ2-3; d_call: TRBD2; clone_size: once; cdr3_nt: TGTGCCAGCAGCTTGAATAGCGGGTACGATACGCAGTATTTT; cdr3_aa: CASSLNSGYDTQYF
v_call: TRBV4-2; j_call: TRBJ2-7; d_call: .; clone_size: .; cdr3_nt: TGTGCCAGCAGCCCACCAAGTGAGGGCTCCTACGAGCAGTACTTC; cdr3_aa: CASSPPSEGSYEQYF
v_call: TRBV19; j_call: TRBJ1-2; d_call: TRBD1; clone_size: .; cdr3_nt: TGTGCCAGTAGTACACAGGGGGCCGACTATGGCTACACCTTC; cdr3_aa: CASSTQGADYGYTF